Following are 4 T cell receptor beta chains from one sample sequenced in a study of OX40 agonist ivuxolimab in advanced cancers. The library was prepared using the immunoSEQ multiplex PCR assay. TCRdb mirrors the immuneACCESS table, restricted to in-frame sequences. Some clones are absent from its copies; in checked studies, under half trace to an unresolved V gene, and the reason for the others is unknown. The sample data list tens of thousands of clones, and approximately 84% of these were observed just once. The ten largest account for roughly 3% of the sample. Sequences were derived from CD4+ or CD8+ T cells sorted from blood, sampled in a trial of the OX40 agonist ivuxolimab. The receptor set was obtained from an adult with an advanced solid tumor such as melanoma, head and neck, liver or kidney cancer.

This clone was detected only a few times. The gene calls are TRBV5-1 and TRBJ2-3, with 7 bases aligning to TRBD1. CDR1 and CDR2 from the germline V gene are SGHRS and YFSETQ. The CDR3 has 14 residues. V lost 4 bases, J lost 6 bases, and 8 bases stayed unmatched. The CDR3 reads CASSDGQVRDTQYF. The CDR3 nucleotides read TGCGCCAGCAGCGATGGACAGGTGAGGGATACGCAGTATTTT.

The V call is TRBV2, the J call TRBJ2-2; 15 nucleotides agree with TRBD2. The V gene's germline CDR1 is SNHLY and CDR2 FYNNEI. V trimming: 6 bases; J trimming: 0 bases; junction bases outside the gene matches: 5. The CDR3 totals 18 residues. CDR3 nucleotide sequence: TGTGCCAGCAGGAAGGGACTAGCGGGGGGCCCGAACACCGGGGAGCTGTTTTTT. Its protein product is CASRKGLAGGPNTGELFF.

The rearrangement joins TRBV5-1 to TRBJ2-2; TRBD1 agrees at 7 bases. CDR3 length: 16 amino acids. Losses at the gene ends were 7 bases for V and 7 bases for J; bases not matched to a gene: 16. The germline V gene has CDR1 SGHRS and CDR2 YFSETQ. CDR3 sequence reads: CASRWAPGQWSGELFF. The CDR3 bases are TGCGCCAGCCGTTGGGCCCCGGGACAGTGGAGCGGGGAGCTGTTTTTT.

The chain uses TRBV9 and TRBJ2-3, with D maybe TRBD2 (5 bases). The length of the CDR3 is 14 residues. Germline V gives CDR1 SGDLS, CDR2 YYNGEE. V gave up 0 bases and J gave up 6 bases, with 11 bases separating them. DNA for the CDR3: TGTGCCAGCAGCGTAGGCCCTCCGGGGGATACGCAGTATTTT. Its translation is CASSVGPPGDTQYF.